The next 14 T cell receptor beta chains were all read from a single sample in a study of spatial heterogeneity in lung cancer. General observations from the study: For expanded intratumoral alpha and beta TCRs, counts tracked tumor mutation counts.

No antigens are known for them. Time point specified: sample taken at primary tumor resection. TCRdb called the 5' RACE reads again in MiXCR, with one record for every CDR3 protein. The sample yields more than 1,300 distinct CDR3 sequences, roughly 13% seen once. Sequencing used lung tumor tissue, obtained at surgery. The receptors originated from a female donor with early-stage non-small cell lung cancer.

By its share, this clonotype is medium-sized. V and J are TRBV2 and TRBJ2-1; D is undetermined. Germline V lookup: CDR1 SNHLY, CDR2 FYNNEI. V was pared by 1 base and J by 2 bases, with 9 bases between. There are 15 residues in the CDR3. This CDR3 is CASSEETPPYNEQFF. DNA for the CDR3: TGTGCCAGCAGTGAAGAGACCCCGCCCTACAATGAGCAGTTCTTC.

Sample share makes this clonotype medium-sized. The J gene is TRBJ1-3, the V gene TRBV20-1; 7 positions match TRBD1. Germline V gene sequence: CDR1 DFQATT, CDR2 SNEGSKA (reference sequence). The CDR3 is 14 amino acids. Unmatched junction bases numbered 8, after V lost 5 bases and J lost 4 bases. CDR3 region: CSAVQGDPGNTIYF. The CDR3 coding sequence is TGCAGTGCTGTTCAGGGGGACCCCGGAAACACCATATATTTT.

This clonotype was counted at least ten times. The chain recombines TRBV2 with TRBJ1-1; possible D gene TRBD1, 5 bases. V gave up 7 bases and J gave up 6 bases, with 18 bases separating them. The germline CDR1 and CDR2 sequences are SNHLY and FYNNEI. The CDR3 is made up of 14 amino acids. CDR3 nucleotides: TGTGCCAGCACCGGGACCCTGGGGAGCGCTGAAGCTTTCTTT. As protein: CASTGTLGSAEAFF.

This chain uses TRBV10-3 with TRBJ2-7; 9 bases line up with TRBD1. In germline, CDR1 is ENHRY, CDR2 SYGVKD. CDR3 size: 17 residues. The J segment lost 2 bases and the V segment lost 11 bases, leaving 19 bases of the junction unmatched. The CDR3, as DNA: TGTGCCGCCCCTGGACAGGGGTGGTCCTCAGCGCCCTACGAGCAGTACTTC. Translated: CAAPGQGWSSAPYEQYF.

By sample share, this clonotype is medium-sized. The rearrangement uses TRBV20-1 and TRBJ2-5, with D tentatively TRBD2 (5 bases). CDR1 is DFQATT, CDR2 SNEGSKA, per germline (reference sequence). With 6 bases removed from V and 2 bases from J, the gap between germline ends came to 10 bases. The CDR3 contains 12 residues. The chain's CDR3 is CSARTLQETQYF. CDR3 coding DNA: TGCAGTGCACGGACTTTACAAGAGACCCAGTACTTC.

This clonotype was detected only a few times. The chain links TRBV2 to TRBJ1-5; D uncertain. V lost 6 bases, J lost 3 bases, and 9 bases lay in between. CDR1 is SNHLY and CDR2 is FYNNEI in the germline V gene. The CDR3 sequence is 13 residues long. DNA for the CDR3: TGTGCCAGCAGCCTGGAAACCAATCAGCCCCAGCATTTT. Translating gives CASSLETNQPQHF.

This clonotype was counted only a few times. The chain couples TRBV10-2 to TRBJ1-1, with a weak D call TRBD1 (6 bases). Germline V lookup: CDR1 WSHSY, CDR2 SAAADI. The CDR3 covers 15 residues. Between the trimmed V and J ends, which lost 3 bases and 0 bases, there was a span of 11 bases. The CDR3 reads CASSDRGFMNTEAFF. The CDR3, as DNA: TGCGCCAGCAGTGACAGGGGATTTATGAACACTGAAGCTTTCTTT.

Sample share makes this clonotype medium-sized (0.01 to 0.1%). This chain links TRBV27 with TRBJ2-5; D might be TRBD2 (7 bases). The CDR3 is 16 residues long. From germline, CDR1 is MNHEY and CDR2 SMNVEV (reference sequence). V lost 7 bases to trimming and J lost 0 bases, with 18 bases between them. This CDR3 is CASNNRGGGHQETQYF. The CDR3 region has the DNA TGTGCCAGCAACAACCGGGGCGGGGGCCACCAAGAGACCCAGTACTTC.

This clonotype is medium-sized within its sample. The chain uses TRBV5-1 and TRBJ2-3, with D perhaps TRBD2 (6 bases). This CDR3 comprises 14 residues. Trimming shortened V by 2 bases and J by 6 bases, and 13 bases separated the two germline ends. Germline CDR1 is SGHRS and CDR2 is YFSETQ. The CDR3 region is CASSLGTSPDTQYF. CDR3 bases: TGCGCCAGCAGCTTAGGGACTTCTCCGGATACGCAGTATTTT.

By sample fraction, this clonotype is medium-sized. This chain links TRBV5-1 with TRBJ2-1; TRBD2 aligns across 13 bases. The V segment lost 2 bases and the J segment 6 bases; nucleotides outside the gene matches: 5. The germline V gene has CDR1 SGHRS and CDR2 YFSETQ. The CDR3 consists of 16 residues. The CDR3 bases are TGCGCCAGCAGCTTCCTACTAGCGGGGGGGCCCAATGAGCAGTTCTTC. It is translated as CASSFLLAGGPNEQFF.

By sample fraction, this clonotype is large. The chain carries TRBV6-2 or TRBV6-3 and TRBJ2-5; D gene uncertain. Per germline, CDR1 MNHEY and CDR2 SVGEGT. CDR3 length: 12 residues. V was clipped by 1 base and J by 3 bases, with 3 bases between them. CDR3 protein: CASSYYEETQYF. The DNA of the CDR3 is TGTGCCAGCAGTTACTATGAAGAGACCCAGTACTTC.

Relative to its sample, this clonotype is medium-sized. This sequence joins TRBV5-4 and TRBJ2-5; 8 bases map to TRBD2. The CDR3 is 16 residues long. Germline lookup yields CDR1 SGHNT and CDR2 YYREEE (reference sequence). J gave up 5 bases and V 0 bases, and 9 bases lay outside the gene matches. CDR3 DNA sequence: TGTGCCAGCAGCTTGGGGGGGACTAGAAGTACGGAGACCCAGTACTTC. Residues: CASSLGGTRSTETQYF.

The gene calls are TRBV7-2 and TRBJ2-1; TRBD2 agrees at 9 bases. Germline-derived CDR1 and CDR2 are SGHTA and FQGNSA. The CDR3 is made up of 15 amino acids. V was pared by 5 bases and J by 9 bases, with 11 bases of the junction left unmatched. In DNA form, the CDR3 reads TGTGCCAGCAGCCTACAGGGCGGGAGGGGTACTGAGCAGTTCTTC. This encodes CASSLQGGRGTEQFF.

The rearrangement joins TRBV2 to TRBJ2-3; 11 nucleotides agree with TRBD2. Losses at the gene ends were 7 bases for V and 8 bases for J; bases not matched to a gene: 8. Germline CDR1 reads SNHLY; CDR2 reads FYNNEI. The CDR3 is 14 residues long. In nucleotides, the CDR3 is TGTGCCAGCACGGGACTAGCGGCATCTGGTACGCAGTATTTT. Encoded protein: CASTGLAASGTQYF.